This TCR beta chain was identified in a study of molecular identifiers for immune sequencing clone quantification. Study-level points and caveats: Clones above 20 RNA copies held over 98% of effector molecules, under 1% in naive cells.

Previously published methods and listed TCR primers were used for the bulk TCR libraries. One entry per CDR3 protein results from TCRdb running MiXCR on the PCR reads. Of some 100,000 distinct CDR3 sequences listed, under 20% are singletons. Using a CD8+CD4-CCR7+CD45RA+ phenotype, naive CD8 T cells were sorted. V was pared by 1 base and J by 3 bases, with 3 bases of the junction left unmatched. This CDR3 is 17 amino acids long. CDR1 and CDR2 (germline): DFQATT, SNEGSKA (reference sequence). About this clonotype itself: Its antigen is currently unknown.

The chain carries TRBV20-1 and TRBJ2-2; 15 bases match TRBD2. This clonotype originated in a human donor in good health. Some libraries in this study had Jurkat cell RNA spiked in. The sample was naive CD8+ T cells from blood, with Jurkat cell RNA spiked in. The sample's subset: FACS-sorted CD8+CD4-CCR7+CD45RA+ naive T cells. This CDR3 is CSARAGTSGGYTGELFF. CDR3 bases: TGCAGTGCTAGAGCCGGGACTAGCGGGGGGTACACCGGGGAGCTGTTTTTT.